The next 22 T cell receptor beta chains were all read from a single sample in a study of blood T cell repertoires in COVID-19. Assay: immunoSEQ multiplex PCR; the TCRdb copy retains only in-frame clones and omits some. The sample carries 110,000 or so clones, approximately 79% recorded once. Sequenced sample: peripheral blood. The source of these receptors is a man aged 50 to 60 with acute or convalescent COVID-19.

DNA of the CDR3: TGTGCCAGCAGCTCCGGAGGAAGCGGGCCCCTCCACTTT. Translating gives CASSSGGSGPLHF. The chain has TRBV7-3 and TRBJ1-6; D uncertain. This CDR3 spans 13 amino acids. Germline CDR1 reads SGHTA; CDR2 reads FQGTGA. V was pared by 4 bases and J by 13 bases, with 14 bases between.

This clone was recorded a few times. The V and J genes are TRBV19 and TRBJ2-3; 7 bases line up with TRBD2. The CDR3 sequence is 12 residues long. V lost 5 bases, J lost 9 bases, and 5 bases stayed unmatched. Germline V CDR1 and CDR2: LNHDA, SQIVND (reference sequence). CDR3 sequence (DNA): TGTGCCAGTAGTCCTCTGGGGGGGACGCAGTATTTT. The encoded protein is CASSPLGGTQYF.

V usage is TRBV6-6 and J usage is TRBJ2-6; possible D gene TRBD1, 6 bases. The length of the CDR3 is 17 residues. The V end was cut by 5 bases, the J end by 2 bases, with 16 bases between. Per the germline V gene, CDR1 is MNHNY and CDR2 is SVGAGI (reference sequence). The CDR3 DNA sequence: TGTGCCAGCAGTCCCGCAGGGGCAGGGCCTGGGGCCAACGTCCTGACTTTC. It encodes CASSPAGAGPGANVLTF.

This chain joins TRBV19 and TRBJ1-2, with 7 positions matching TRBD1. CDR1 is LNHDA, CDR2 SQIVND, per germline (reference sequence). With V trimmed by 2 bases and J by 0 bases, 0 bases remained unmatched. This CDR3 has 14 residues. The CDR3 here is CASSITGANYGYTF. CDR3 coding DNA: TGTGCCAGTAGTATAACAGGGGCTAACTATGGCTACACCTTC.

The J gene is TRBJ1-6, the V gene TRBV6-6; tentative D call: TRBD1 (6 bases). Per germline, CDR1 MNHNY and CDR2 SVGAGI (reference sequence). V lost 6 bases, J lost 5 bases, and 14 bases lay in between. The CDR3 length is 15 residues. This CDR3 is CASSLGTPDNSPLHF. Written as DNA, the CDR3 is TGTGCCAGCAGCCTAGGGACACCTGATAATTCACCCCTCCACTTT.

In regard to this clone: Other DNA variants within this sample encode the same CDR3. The V gene is TRBV30, the J gene TRBJ1-4; possible D gene TRBD1, 5 bases. This CDR3 comprises 14 residues. CDR1 is GTSNPN, CDR2 SVGIG, per germline (reference sequence). V was clipped by 0 bases and J by 4 bases, with 9 bases between them. CDR3 nucleotides: TGTGCCTGGAGTGTTGGTCAGGGTAATGAAAAACTGTTTTTT. This translates into CAWSVGQGNEKLFF.

The chain joins TRBV6-4 to TRBJ2-3; D perhaps matches TRBD2 (7 bases). The CDR3 sequence is 15 residues long. Trimming removed 0 bases at V and 3 bases at J, with 10 bases between. Germline assignment: CDR1 MRHNA and CDR2 SNTAGT. The CDR3 sequence: CASSDSAGATDTQYF. CDR3 bases: TGTGCCAGCAGTGACTCTGCGGGGGCAACAGATACGCAGTATTTT.

This clone showed up just once. The chain carries TRBV7-3 and TRBJ2-1, with 10 nucleotides matching TRBD2. The CDR3 has 16 amino acids. The junction had 8 bases not matched to a gene; V was cut back by 5 bases and J by 4 bases. Germline V gene lookup returns CDR1 SGHTA and CDR2 FQGTGA. The DNA of the CDR3 is TGTGCCAGCAGCCCTCTAGCGGGAGCGGGGTACAATGAGCAGTTCTTC. Translated, it gives CASSPLAGAGYNEQFF.

J is TRBJ1-4 and V is TRBV5-1; possible D gene TRBD1, 5 bases. Trimming left V 0 bases short and J 6 bases short, with 21 bases between. Germline CDR1 reads SGHRS; CDR2 reads YFSETQ. The CDR3 runs 18 residues. This CDR3 reads CASSLGEQGGGFYEKLFF. The CDR3 bases are TGCGCCAGCAGCTTGGGAGAGCAGGGAGGCGGGTTTTATGAAAAACTGTTTTTT.

V gene TRBV10-3 combines with J gene TRBJ2-7; 7 positions agree with TRBD1. Germline loops: CDR1 ENHRY, CDR2 SYGVKD. CDR3 length: 15 residues. V trimming: 2 bases; J trimming: 3 bases; junction bases outside the gene matches: 7. Here the CDR3 DNA reads TGTGCCATCAGTGAGCAACCAGGGGGTATCTACGAGCAGTACTTC. The encoded protein is CAISEQPGGIYEQYF.

This sequence joins TRBV6-5 and TRBJ1-2; TRBD1 aligns across 7 bases. V shed 5 bases, J shed 4 bases, and the junction held 10 bases outside the gene matches. The CDR3 covers 15 residues. Germline CDR1 is MNHEY and CDR2 is SVGAGI. The CDR3 spells CASSPSTGSRYGYTF. The CDR3 region has the DNA TGTGCCAGCAGTCCGTCGACAGGGAGCCGCTATGGCTACACCTTC.

The V and J genes are TRBV4-1 and TRBJ1-4; weak D call: TRBD1 (5 bases). Per germline, CDR1 MGHRA and CDR2 YSYEKL. The V and J ends lost 0 bases and 8 bases respectively, with 10 bases between them. The CDR3 has 14 residues. DNA of the CDR3: TGCGCCAGCAGCCAAGATCTGGGGGGGGAAAAACTGTTTTTT. Its translation is CASSQDLGGEKLFF.

This clone was picked up one time. The chain joins TRBV30 to TRBJ2-7; TRBD1 matches at 8 bases. CDR3 length: 14 amino acids. The junction had 4 bases not matched to a gene; V was cut back by 3 bases and J by 0 bases. Germline CDR1 GTSNPN, CDR2 SVGIG (reference sequence). CDR3 protein: CAWRHTGGSYEQYF. For the CDR3, the DNA is TGTGCCTGGAGACACACAGGGGGCTCCTACGAGCAGTACTTC.

The chain recombines TRBV19 with TRBJ1-5; D is unresolved. Germline loops: CDR1 LNHDA, CDR2 SQIVND (reference sequence). Trimming pared 3 bases from V and 2 bases from J, leaving 5 bases between. The CDR3 has 13 residues. The CDR3 nucleotides are TGTGCCAGTAGTATTCCCGGCAATCAGCCCCAGCATTTT. This gives the protein CASSIPGNQPQHF.

The chain combines TRBV19 with TRBJ1-1; 7 bases agree with TRBD1. The CDR3 length is 15 residues. Unmatched junction bases numbered 5, after V lost 3 bases and J lost 1 base. Germline values: CDR1 LNHDA, CDR2 SQIVND (reference sequence). The DNA of the CDR3 is TGTGCCAGTAGTATGCGGACAGGTTCGAACACTGAAGCTTTCTTT. Translation gives CASSMRTGSNTEAFF.

In its sample, this clone was seen a few times. The chain joins TRBV9 to TRBJ1-1; D unresolved. Germline V gene lookup returns CDR1 SGDLS and CDR2 YYNGEE. V gave up 4 bases and J gave up 0 bases, with 13 bases separating them. There are 15 residues in the CDR3. The CDR3 DNA is TGTGCCAGCAGCAACAACCCGCTTATGAACACTGAAGCTTTCTTT. It yields the protein CASSNNPLMNTEAFF.

This chain uses TRBV3-1 (or the pseudogene TRBV3-2) with TRBJ2-7; 9 nucleotides match TRBD2. This CDR3 has 15 residues. CDR1 is LGHDT, CDR2 YNNKEL, per germline (reference sequence). V was pared by 4 bases and J by 7 bases, with 11 bases of the junction left unmatched. The CDR3 spells CASSPALSGSREQYF. CDR3 bases: TGTGCCAGCAGCCCGGCCCTTAGCGGGAGCCGAGAGCAGTACTTC.

The J gene is TRBJ1-4, the V gene TRBV4-1, with TRBD1 as a possible D gene (5 bases). Germline CDR1 reads MGHRA; CDR2 reads YSYEKL. The CDR3 contains 17 residues. V was clipped by 0 bases and J by 14 bases, with 25 bases between them. The CDR3 DNA reads TGCGCCAGCAGCCAAGAAGTGGAGGGGCCCGTTCGGGGGTCGCTGTTTTTT. Encoded protein: CASSQEVEGPVRGSLFF.

The V call is TRBV15, the J call TRBJ2-7; D gene uncertain. CDR1 is LNHNV and CDR2 is YYDKDF in the germline V gene (reference sequence). CDR3 size: 13 residues. V was shortened by 1 base and J by 7 bases, with 11 bases between the two germline ends. Here the CDR3 DNA reads TGTGCCACCAGCAGAGCCAGGTTTGAGGAGCAGTACTTC. It translates to CATSRARFEEQYF.

This clone has just a few counts. V usage is TRBV2 and J usage is TRBJ2-1; the D gene is possibly TRBD2 (5 bases). CDR3 size: 12 residues. Germline CDR1 reads SNHLY; CDR2 reads FYNNEI. V was trimmed by 4 bases and J by 7 bases, leaving 8 bases between them. This CDR3 reads CASSGGFNEQFF. In DNA, the CDR3 is TGTGCCAGCAGTGGAGGGTTTAATGAGCAGTTCTTC.

The chain links TRBV5-1 to TRBJ1-4; D is undetermined. V was trimmed by 0 bases and J by 4 bases, leaving 7 bases between them. Germline-derived CDR1 and CDR2 are SGHRS and YFSETQ. The CDR3 runs to 14 residues. Here the CDR3 reads CASSLDRDNEKLFF. The DNA for the CDR3 is TGCGCCAGCAGCTTGGATAGAGATAATGAAAAACTGTTTTTT. Together with reference TRBV5-1 and TRBJ1-4, the CDR3 gives the full variable domain: KAGVTQTPRYLIKTRGQQVTLSCSPISGHRSVSWYQQTPGQGLQFLFEYFSETQRNKGNFPGRFSGRQFSNSRSEMNVSTLELGDSALYLCASSLDRDNEKLFFGSGTQLSVL.

The V and J genes are TRBV7-2 and TRBJ2-7; D is ambiguous. The V gene's germline CDR1 is SGHTA and CDR2 FQGNSA. This CDR3 spans 13 amino acids. V gave up 1 base and J gave up 3 bases, with 7 bases separating them. The CDR3 sequence: CASSLDSNYEQYF. The CDR3 bases are TGTGCCAGCAGCTTAGACAGCAACTACGAGCAGTACTTC.